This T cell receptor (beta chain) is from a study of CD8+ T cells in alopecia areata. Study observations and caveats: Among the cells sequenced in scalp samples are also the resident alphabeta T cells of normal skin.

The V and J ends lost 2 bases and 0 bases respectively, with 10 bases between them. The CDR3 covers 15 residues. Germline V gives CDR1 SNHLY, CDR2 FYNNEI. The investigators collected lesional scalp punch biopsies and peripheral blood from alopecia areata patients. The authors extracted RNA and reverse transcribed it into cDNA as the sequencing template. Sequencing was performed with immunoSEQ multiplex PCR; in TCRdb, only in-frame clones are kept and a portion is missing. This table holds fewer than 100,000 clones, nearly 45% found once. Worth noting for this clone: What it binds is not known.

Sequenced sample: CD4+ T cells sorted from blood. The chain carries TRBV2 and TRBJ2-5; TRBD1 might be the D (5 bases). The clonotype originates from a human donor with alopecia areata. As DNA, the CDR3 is TGTGCCAGCAGTGAACAAACAGGAGACCAAGAGACCCAGTACTTC. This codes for CASSEQTGDQETQYF.